The next 26 T cell receptor beta chains were all read from a single sample in a study of CD8 T cells in ankylosing spondylitis. TCRdb independently ran MiXCR on the 5' RACE reads; one entry per CDR3 protein. This sample yields approximately 340,000 distinct CDR3 sequences, of which 14% to 15% are seen a single time; less than 1.1% belongs to the top ten. Specimen: blood, either unsorted or a sorted T cell fraction (not recorded which). Receptor source: a male donor with ankylosing spondylitis or in good health (not recorded which).

This clonotype was counted between two and nine times. The CDR3 protein is CATGGNQETQYF. Here the CDR3 DNA reads TGTGCCACCGGGGGGAACCAAGAGACCCAGTACTTC. The chain is built from TRBV24-1 and TRBJ2-5; D possibly corresponds to TRBD2 (6 bases). The V gene lost 9 bases and the J gene lost 0 bases, with 7 bases spanning the gap. Germline V gene lookup returns CDR1 KGHDR and CDR2 SFDVKD. The CDR3 consists of 12 residues.

The chain couples TRBV11-2 to TRBJ1-3; D gene ambiguous. CDR1 and CDR2 (germline): SGHAT, FQNNGV. Trimming removed 0 bases from V and 7 bases from J, with 7 bases in between. CDR3 length: 13 amino acids. CDR3 in amino acids: CASSLEPRNTIYF. CDR3 nucleotides: TGTGCCAGCAGCTTAGAGCCCCGGAACACCATATATTTT. The full variable domain, in which reference TRBV11-2 and TRBJ1-3 provide the parts outside the CDR3, is EAGVAQSPRYKIIEKRQSVAFWCNPISGHATLYWYQQILGQGPKLLIQFQNNGVVDDSQLPKDRFSAERLKGVDSTLKIQPAKLEDSAVYLCASSLEPRNTIYFGEGSWLTVV.

This clonotype was counted a few times. The V call is TRBV12-3 or TRBV12-4, the J call TRBJ1-4; D perhaps matches TRBD1 (6 bases). V was shortened by 4 bases and J by 8 bases, with 14 bases between the two germline ends. The CDR3 sequence is 14 residues long. For the CDR3, the DNA is TGTGCCAGCAGTTGGGGGGGCGCGGAGGAAAAACTGTTTTTT. Amino acids: CASSWGGAEEKLFF.

This clonotype was counted only a few times. The CDR3 nucleotides read TGCAGTGCTAGACCCGGGACAGGGCTTGGCGAGCAGTACTTC. This encodes CSARPGTGLGEQYF. The chain links TRBV20-1 to TRBJ2-7; 9 positions agree with TRBD1. V lost 2 bases and J lost 6; bases outside the gene matches: 8. CDR1 and CDR2 from the germline V gene are DFQATT and SNEGSKA (reference sequence). This CDR3 has 14 amino acids.

This clonotype showed up many times. J is TRBJ2-7 and V is TRBV4-1; D remains unclear. Trimming removed 0 bases at V and 0 bases at J, with 9 bases between. Germline CDR1 is MGHRA and CDR2 is YSYEKL. This CDR3 is built from 15 residues. CDR3 sequence reads: CASSQDIVSSYEQYF. The CDR3 region has the DNA TGCGCCAGCAGCCAAGATATAGTCAGCTCCTACGAGCAGTACTTC.

This clonotype was detected a few times. This chain connects TRBV7-6 to TRBJ2-7; TRBD1 might be the D (6 bases). Trimming took off 5 bases at V and 6 bases at J, with 17 bases between the two ends. CDR1 and CDR2 from the germline V gene are SGHVS and FNYEAQ. The CDR3 consists of 14 residues. In DNA form, the CDR3 reads TGTGCCAGCAGCCGCGGACAGATGAATGCCGAGCAGTACTTC. It specifies CASSRGQMNAEQYF.

The table lists this clonotype with a few counts. The genes are TRBV12-3 or TRBV12-4 and TRBJ1-3; a possible D gene is TRBD1 (5 bases). Trimming cost V 3 bases and J 3 bases, with 12 bases left between them. This CDR3 contains 15 residues. CDR3 DNA sequence: TGTGCCAGCAGTTTGGGGGAGACAGTTGGAAACACCATATATTTT. It is translated as CASSLGETVGNTIYF.

This clonotype came up many times. The J gene is TRBJ2-3, the V gene TRBV10-3, with D maybe TRBD1 (6 bases). The CDR3 consists of 16 residues. Germline V gives CDR1 ENHRY, CDR2 SYGVKD. Trimming left V 10 bases short and J 2 bases short, with 22 bases between. Here the CDR3 DNA reads TGTGCCACCGGGCGGGTGCTGGGGGCTGACACAGATACGCAGTATTTT. It translates to CATGRVLGADTDTQYF.

The chain carries TRBV28 and TRBJ2-7, with 11 positions matching TRBD2. The germline V gene has CDR1 MDHEN and CDR2 SYDVKM. The J segment lost 3 bases and the V segment lost 8 bases, leaving 12 bases of the junction unmatched. The CDR3 contains 16 residues. CDR3 in amino acids: CASLTNSGRDLYEQYF. In DNA, the CDR3 is TGTGCCAGCCTCACGAATAGCGGGAGGGACCTCTACGAGCAGTACTTC.

This clonotype was detected only a few times. J is TRBJ1-2 and V is TRBV5-1, with D uncertain. Trimming cost V 2 bases and J 4 bases, with 12 bases left between them. Per germline, CDR1 SGHRS and CDR2 YFSETQ. The CDR3 is 14 residues long. CDR3 sequence reads: CASSFTDKFYGYTF. In DNA, the CDR3 is TGCGCCAGCAGCTTCACAGACAAATTCTATGGCTACACCTTC. The full variable domain, in which reference TRBV5-1 and TRBJ1-2 provide the parts outside the CDR3, is KAGVTQTPRYLIKTRGQQVTLSCSPISGHRSVSWYQQTPGQGLQFLFEYFSETQRNKGNFPGRFSGRQFSNSRSEMNVSTLELGDSALYLCASSFTDKFYGYTFGSGTRLTVV.

This chain uses TRBV10-1 with TRBJ2-3; D is unclear. This CDR3 comprises 13 residues. With 0 bases removed from V and 0 bases from J, the gap between germline ends came to 1 base. Germline CDR1 reads WNHNN; CDR2 reads SYGVQD (reference sequence). CDR3 coding DNA: TGCGCCAGCAGTGAGTCTAGCACAGATACGCAGTATTTT. Amino acids: CASSESSTDTQYF.

This clonotype was picked up many times. V and J are TRBV27 and TRBJ1-1; 9 bases line up with TRBD1. V shed 5 bases, J shed 3 bases, and the junction held 7 bases outside the gene matches. Germline CDR1 and CDR2: MNHEY and SMNVEV (reference sequence). The CDR3 has 15 residues. The CDR3 DNA reads as TGTGCCAGCAGTCCCTTCGGGACAGGGTACACTGAAGCTTTCTTT. It is translated as CASSPFGTGYTEAFF.

This rearrangement joins TRBV10-3 to TRBJ2-6; no clear D. CDR1 ENHRY and CDR2 SYGVKD come from the germline V gene. This CDR3 has 17 residues. The V and J ends lost 2 bases and 1 base respectively, with 12 bases between them. CDR3 in amino acids: CAISETTGISGANVLTF. The CDR3 coding sequence is TGTGCCATCAGTGAGACCACTGGGATTTCTGGGGCCAACGTCCTGACTTTC.

This chain joins TRBV5-6 and TRBJ1-2; tentative D call: TRBD1 (5 bases). Germline V lookup: CDR1 SGHDT, CDR2 YYEEEE. The V gene lost 4 bases and the J gene lost 8 bases, with 15 bases spanning the gap. The CDR3 is made up of 13 amino acids. DNA of the CDR3: TGTGCCAGCAGCCCGATCGGTCAGGGAGGCTACACCTTC. This encodes CASSPIGQGGYTF.

This clonotype occurred a few times. CDR3 DNA sequence: TGCGCCAGCAGCTTGATCGGGGAGGTCTATGGCTACACCTTC. It encodes CASSLIGEVYGYTF. The chain joins TRBV5-1 to TRBJ1-2; D not resolved. Germline V lookup: CDR1 SGHRS, CDR2 YFSETQ. V was cut by 1 base and J by 4 bases, with 11 bases left in between. This CDR3 is built from 14 residues.

The rearrangement uses TRBV12-3 or TRBV12-4 and TRBJ1-1; D possibly corresponds to TRBD1 (5 bases). This CDR3 contains 15 residues. Trimming took 6 bases from V and 0 from J, leaving 14 bases between them. The CDR3 region has the DNA TGTGCCAGCAGCCCGGGACTCATGATGAACACTGAAGCTTTCTTT. Its protein product is CASSPGLMMNTEAFF.

This clonotype was detected ten times or more. The V gene is TRBV12-3 or TRBV12-4, the J gene TRBJ2-5; TRBD1 agrees at 7 bases. The V segment lost 5 bases and the J segment 4 bases; nucleotides outside the gene matches: 4. CDR3 length: 13 residues. The CDR3 is CASSLRQGETQYF. The CDR3 coding sequence is TGTGCCAGCAGTCTGAGACAGGGAGAGACCCAGTACTTC.

The rearrangement joins TRBV9 to TRBJ2-1, with TRBD2 matching 13 bases. Germline V gene sequence: CDR1 SGDLS, CDR2 YYNGEE. CDR3 size: 16 residues. The trim removed 3 bases at V and 6 bases at J, leaving 6 bases unmatched. The chain's CDR3 is CASSGRTSGGFNEQFF. The CDR3 DNA is TGTGCCAGCAGCGGGAGGACTAGCGGGGGTTTCAATGAGCAGTTCTTC.

This clonotype was counted at least ten times. The rearrangement links TRBV7-9 to TRBJ1-1, with D tentatively TRBD1 (5 bases). The CDR3 contains 14 residues. With 3 bases removed from V and 1 base from J, the gap between germline ends came to 9 bases. CDR1 and CDR2 from the germline V gene are SEHNR and FQNEAQ (reference sequence). CDR3 region: CASSLPDRNTEAFF. The CDR3 nucleotides read TGTGCCAGCAGCTTGCCCGACAGGAACACTGAAGCTTTCTTT.

This chain joins TRBV12-3 or TRBV12-4 and TRBJ1-1; no reliable D call. The CDR3 extends over 12 amino acids. Trimming pared 6 bases from V and 6 bases from J, leaving 11 bases between. CDR3 bases: TGTGCCAGCAGCCCTTCGTACCCTGAAGCTTTCTTT. Encoded protein: CASSPSYPEAFF.

This clonotype has only a few counts. The chain employs TRBV7-9 and TRBJ2-5; D gene uncertain. This CDR3 spans 14 amino acids. Germline CDR1 is SEHNR and CDR2 is FQNEAQ (reference sequence). Trimming took 8 bases from V and 4 from J, leaving 17 bases between them. CDR3 protein: CASLETGPGETQYF. The CDR3 bases are TGTGCCAGCCTTGAGACTGGTCCTGGAGAGACCCAGTACTTC. The whole variable domain, filled in from reference TRBV7-9 and TRBJ2-5, reads DTGVSQNPRHKITKRGQNVTFRCDPISEHNRLYWYRQTLGQGPEFLTYFQNEAQLEKSRLLSDRFSAERPKGSFSTLEIQRTEQGDSAMYLCASLETGPGETQYFGPGTRLLVL.

V usage is TRBV20-1 and J usage is TRBJ2-7; 8 bases are shared with TRBD2. Germline trimming cut 6 bases from V and 6 bases from J; bases unmatched to any gene: 10. Germline CDR1 and CDR2: DFQATT and SNEGSKA (reference sequence). The CDR3 length is 13 residues. In DNA, the CDR3 is TGCAGTGCAGGACGGGGGGGCCAGGGCGAGCAGTACTTC. Protein sequence: CSAGRGGQGEQYF.

This clonotype qualifies as medium-sized. The chain employs TRBV12-3 or TRBV12-4 and TRBJ2-3, with 10 bases fitting TRBD2. V lost 6 bases to trimming and J lost 2 bases; unmatched junction nucleotides: 2. This CDR3 region has 14 residues. The CDR3 coding sequence is TGTGCCAGCAGACTAGCGGGGATCACAGATACGCAGTATTTT. Its protein product is CASRLAGITDTQYF.

The CDR3 here is CASSVFQDTQYF. The CDR3 DNA follows: TGTGCCAGCAGCGTTTTCCAGGATACGCAGTATTTT. V and J are TRBV9 and TRBJ2-3; D is undetermined. Trimming shortened V by 2 bases and J by 6 bases, and 7 bases separated the two germline ends. Germline-derived CDR1 and CDR2 are SGDLS and YYNGEE. The CDR3 loop spans 12 amino acids.

This clonotype was observed a few times. The genes are TRBV12-3 or TRBV12-4 and TRBJ1-1; unclear D gene. This CDR3 comprises 12 residues. The V gene lost 7 bases and the J gene lost 1 base, with 7 bases spanning the gap. Here the CDR3 reads CASTPWNTEAFF. The CDR3 bases are TGTGCCAGCACACCATGGAACACTGAAGCTTTCTTT.

V gene TRBV7-9 combines with J gene TRBJ2-1, with TRBD1 matching 8 bases. The CDR3 runs to 14 residues. Looked up from germline, CDR1 is SEHNR and CDR2 is FQNEAQ (reference sequence). The J segment lost 7 bases and the V segment lost 4 bases, leaving 6 bases of the junction unmatched. The CDR3 DNA follows: TGTGCCAGCAGCTGGCAGGGGGCATCGAATGAGCAGTTCTTC. It yields the protein CASSWQGASNEQFF.